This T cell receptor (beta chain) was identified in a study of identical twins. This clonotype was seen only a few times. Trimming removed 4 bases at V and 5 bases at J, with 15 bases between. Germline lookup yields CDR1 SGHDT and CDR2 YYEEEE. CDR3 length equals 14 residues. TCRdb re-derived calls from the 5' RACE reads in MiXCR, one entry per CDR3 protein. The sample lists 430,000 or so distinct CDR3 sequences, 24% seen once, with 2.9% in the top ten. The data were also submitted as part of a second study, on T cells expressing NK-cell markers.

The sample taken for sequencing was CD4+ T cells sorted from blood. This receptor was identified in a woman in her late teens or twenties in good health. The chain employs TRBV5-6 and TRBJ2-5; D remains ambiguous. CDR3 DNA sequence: TGTGCCAGCAGCCGGATAGGGCTTTTCGAGACCCAGTACTTC. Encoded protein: CASSRIGLFETQYF.